A selection of T cell receptor beta chains follows, all from one sample in a study of glioma-infiltrating T cells. TCRdb fed the multiplex PCR reads into MiXCR, producing one record per CDR3 protein. Among fewer than 500,000 distinct CDR3 sequences listed, 41% were seen once. Source material: glioma tissue, nonneoplastic brain tissue, or PBMCs (not recorded which). The receptors here all came from a human donor with low-grade glioma or glioblastoma, undergoing nonglioma brain surgery, or in good health (not recorded which). The CDR3 runs from the conserved cysteine through the conserved F or W. Fields, in order: J gene, V gene, clone size, D gene, CDR3 protein, CDR3 DNA. A D gene is named only where the DNA matches it firmly. Only some rows state a clone size, as once, few, many or a class for expanded clones.

j_gene: TRBJ2-5
v_gene: TRBV4-1
abundance: few
d_gene: TRBD2
CDR3aa: CASSQGLARQETQYF
CDR3nt: TGCGCCAGCAGCCAAGGACTAGCGAGACAAGAGACCCAGTACTTC

j_gene: TRBJ2-5
v_gene: TRBV3-1
abundance: .
d_gene: TRBD1
CDR3aa: CASSPRDRQETQYF
CDR3nt: TGTGCCAGCAGCCCCCGGGACAGGCAAGAGACCCAGTACTTC

j_gene: TRBJ2-5
v_gene: TRBV7-9
abundance: many
d_gene: TRBD1
CDR3aa: CASSSDRLSETQYF
CDR3nt: TGTGCCAGCAGCTCGGACAGGTTGTCAGAGACCCAGTACTTC

j_gene: TRBJ1-2
v_gene: TRBV27
abundance: many
d_gene: .
CDR3aa: CASSPTPGGYGYTF
CDR3nt: TGTGCCAGCAGTCCAACCCCGGGGGGCTATGGCTACACCTTC

j_gene: TRBJ2-7
v_gene: TRBV7-9
abundance: .
d_gene: TRBD1
CDR3aa: CASSEPADRGTTAYKQYF
CDR3nt: TGTGCCAGCAGCGAACCTGCGGACAGGGGGACTACCGCCTACAAGCAGTACTTC

j_gene: TRBJ2-5
v_gene: TRBV20-1
abundance: .
d_gene: TRBD2
CDR3aa: CSATGTSVYQETQYF
CDR3nt: TGCAGTGCCACAGGGACTAGCGTGTACCAAGAGACCCAGTACTTC

j_gene: TRBJ1-1
v_gene: TRBV2
abundance: few
d_gene: .
CDR3aa: CASSQTGLSEAFF
CDR3nt: TGTGCCAGCAGCCAGACAGGACTATCTGAAGCTTTCTTT

j_gene: TRBJ2-3
v_gene: TRBV20-1
abundance: few
d_gene: TRBD2
CDR3aa: CSAPLGGTSVNTDTQYF
CDR3nt: TGCAGTGCTCCCCTTGGCGGGACTAGCGTAAACACAGATACGCAGTATTTT

j_gene: TRBJ2-2
v_gene: TRBV20-1
abundance: .
d_gene: TRBD1
CDR3aa: CSARYNRGLFF
CDR3nt: TGCAGTGCTAGATACAACAGGGGGCTGTTTTTT

j_gene: TRBJ2-7
v_gene: TRBV25-1
abundance: many
d_gene: .
CDR3aa: CASRILNGQGSNEQYF
CDR3nt: TGTGCCAGCAGGATTTTAAACGGGCAGGGGAGTAACGAGCAGTACTTC

j_gene: TRBJ1-1
v_gene: TRBV24-1
abundance: few
d_gene: .
CDR3aa: CATSDPAGAAFF
CDR3nt: TGTGCCACCAGTGACCCGGCGGGAGCAGCTTTCTTT

j_gene: TRBJ1-1
v_gene: TRBV12-3/TRBV12-4
abundance: once
d_gene: .
CDR3aa: CASSYISGTEAFF
CDR3nt: TGTGCCAGCAGTTATATCTCTGGGACTGAAGCTTTCTTT

j_gene: TRBJ2-7
v_gene: TRBV7-2
abundance: .
d_gene: .
CDR3aa: CASSPDRLYEQYF
CDR3nt: TGTGCCAGCAGCCCAGACAGGCTCTACGAGCAGTACTTC

j_gene: TRBJ2-2
v_gene: TRBV28
abundance: many
d_gene: .
CDR3aa: CASSLWTSTGELFF
CDR3nt: TGTGCCAGCAGTTTATGGACCAGCACCGGGGAGCTGTTTTTT

j_gene: TRBJ2-3
v_gene: TRBV6-2/TRBV6-3
abundance: many
d_gene: TRBD2
CDR3aa: CASSYRRGVPSDTQYF
CDR3nt: TGTGCCAGCAGTTACAGGCGGGGGGTCCCATCGGATACGCAGTATTTT

j_gene: TRBJ2-3
v_gene: TRBV27
abundance: many
d_gene: .
CDR3aa: CASSLIRFASTDTQYF
CDR3nt: TGTGCCAGCAGTTTAATCCGATTTGCAAGCACAGATACGCAGTATTTT

j_gene: TRBJ2-7
v_gene: TRBV27
abundance: many
d_gene: .
CDR3aa: CASSFHFGGGTYEQYF
CDR3nt: TGTGCCAGCAGTTTTCATTTCGGGGGTGGGACCTACGAGCAGTACTTC

j_gene: TRBJ2-7
v_gene: TRBV9
abundance: few
d_gene: TRBD1
CDR3aa: CASSEATGGPYEQYF
CDR3nt: TGTGCCAGCAGCGAGGCGACAGGGGGGCCCTACGAGCAGTACTTC

j_gene: TRBJ2-5
v_gene: TRBV27
abundance: many
d_gene: .
CDR3aa: CASSFLGMETQYF
CDR3nt: TGTGCCAGCAGTTTCTTAGGGATGGAGACCCAGTACTTC

j_gene: TRBJ1-6
v_gene: TRBV2
abundance: .
d_gene: .
CDR3aa: CGSSEGVSSYNSPLHF
CDR3nt: TGTGGCAGCAGTGAGGGGGTGAGCTCCTATAATTCACCCCTCCACTTT

j_gene: TRBJ2-7
v_gene: TRBV4-1
abundance: .
d_gene: TRBD1
CDR3aa: CASSLFGGDRGYEQYF
CDR3nt: TGCGCCAGCAGCCTTTTCGGCGGGGACAGGGGCTACGAGCAGTACTTC

j_gene: TRBJ1-1
v_gene: TRBV7-9
abundance: few
d_gene: .
CDR3aa: CASSLGIGYTEAFF
CDR3nt: TGTGCCAGCAGCTTAGGAATTGGGTACACTGAAGCTTTCTTT

j_gene: TRBJ2-7
v_gene: TRBV28
abundance: .
d_gene: .
CDR3aa: CASSLPSGGAKQYF
CDR3nt: TGTGCCAGCAGTTTACCATCTGGTGGGGCAAAGCAGTACTTC

j_gene: TRBJ2-1
v_gene: TRBV15
abundance: .
d_gene: TRBD2
CDR3aa: CATSRDSLAGVYEQFF
CDR3nt: TGTGCCACCAGCAGAGATTCACTAGCGGGAGTTTATGAGCAGTTCTTC

j_gene: TRBJ2-7
v_gene: TRBV6-2/TRBV6-3
abundance: .
d_gene: .
CDR3aa: CASSARSGGDGHEQYF
CDR3nt: TGTGCCAGCAGCGCCCGCAGCGGCGGGGACGGGCACGAGCAGTACTTC

j_gene: TRBJ2-6
v_gene: TRBV25-1
abundance: few
d_gene: .
CDR3aa: CASSKTGANVLTF
CDR3nt: TGTGCCAGCAGTAAAACTGGGGCCAACGTCCTGACTTTC

j_gene: TRBJ1-5
v_gene: TRBV28
abundance: few
d_gene: TRBD1
CDR3aa: CASSLLGDRVNQPQHF
CDR3nt: TGTGCCAGCAGTTTATTGGGGGACAGGGTCAATCAGCCCCAGCATTTT

j_gene: TRBJ2-1
v_gene: TRBV28
abundance: many
d_gene: .
CDR3aa: CASSLPVSYNEQFF
CDR3nt: TGTGCCAGCAGTTTGCCAGTCTCCTACAATGAGCAGTTCTTC

j_gene: TRBJ2-7
v_gene: TRBV20-1
abundance: .
d_gene: TRBD2
CDR3aa: CSAIRTRGVRSEQYF
CDR3nt: TGCAGTGCTATCCGGACTAGAGGGGTTAGGAGCGAGCAGTACTTC

j_gene: TRBJ1-5
v_gene: TRBV20-1
abundance: few
d_gene: .
CDR3aa: CSAREGGAGNQPQHF
CDR3nt: TGCAGTGCTAGAGAGGGGGGCGCTGGCAATCAGCCCCAGCATTTT

j_gene: TRBJ2-2
v_gene: TRBV5-5
abundance: .
d_gene: TRBD2
CDR3aa: CASSREARAGELFF
CDR3nt: TGTGCCAGCAGCCGGGAGGCTCGGGCCGGGGAGCTGTTTTTT

j_gene: TRBJ1-5
v_gene: TRBV18
abundance: few
d_gene: .
CDR3aa: CASSGAGNQPQHF
CDR3nt: TGTGCCAGCTCCGGGGCAGGCAATCAGCCCCAGCATTTT

j_gene: TRBJ1-4
v_gene: TRBV4-1
abundance: .
d_gene: TRBD1
CDR3aa: CASSQEGQGRIGEKLFF
CDR3nt: TGCGCCAGCAGCCAGGAGGGACAGGGAAGGATCGGGGAAAAACTGTTTTTT

j_gene: TRBJ1-2
v_gene: TRBV7-2
abundance: few
d_gene: TRBD1
CDR3aa: CASSPRQGGSFGGYTF
CDR3nt: TGTGCCAGCAGCCCAAGACAGGGAGGAAGTTTTGGTGGCTACACCTTC

j_gene: TRBJ1-1
v_gene: TRBV18
abundance: few
d_gene: TRBD1
CDR3aa: CASSPQRDRVDTEAFF
CDR3nt: TGTGCCAGCTCACCACAAAGGGACAGGGTGGACACTGAAGCTTTCTTT

j_gene: TRBJ2-7
v_gene: TRBV4-1
abundance: .
d_gene: TRBD2
CDR3aa: CASSQVGRVGTSGSGYEQYF
CDR3nt: TGCGCCAGCAGCCAAGTTGGGCGGGTTGGGACTAGCGGGAGCGGATACGAGCAGTACTTC

j_gene: TRBJ2-1
v_gene: TRBV6-8
abundance: .
d_gene: TRBD1
CDR3aa: CASTLRQGTSEQFF
CDR3nt: TGTGCCAGCACTCTCCGACAGGGGACCTCTGAGCAGTTCTTC

j_gene: TRBJ2-2
v_gene: TRBV6-6
abundance: few
d_gene: TRBD1
CDR3aa: CASSSPGTGSAGELFF
CDR3nt: TGTGCCAGCAGTTCTCCCGGGACAGGGTCCGCCGGGGAGCTGTTTTTT

j_gene: TRBJ1-3
v_gene: TRBV4-3
abundance: few
d_gene: TRBD1
CDR3aa: CASSPYYRGGSGNTIYF
CDR3nt: TGCGCCAGCAGCCCTTACTACAGGGGAGGCTCTGGAAACACCATATATTTT

j_gene: TRBJ2-3
v_gene: TRBV19
abundance: once
d_gene: .
CDR3aa: CANSIPGGTQYF
CDR3nt: TGTGCCAATAGTATACCCGGCGGTACGCAGTATTTT

j_gene: TRBJ2-7
v_gene: TRBV20-1
abundance: .
d_gene: .
CDR3aa: CSARVGGGLYEQYF
CDR3nt: TGCAGTGCCCGGGTGGGAGGTGGGCTCTACGAGCAGTACTTC

j_gene: TRBJ1-2
v_gene: TRBV28
abundance: few
d_gene: .
CDR3aa: CASSPGVRYSYTF
CDR3nt: TGTGCCAGCAGTCCAGGGGTCCGCTATAGCTACACCTTC

j_gene: TRBJ2-3
v_gene: TRBV7-2
abundance: many
d_gene: TRBD1
CDR3aa: CASSSRSGRGYTDTQYF
CDR3nt: TGTGCCAGCAGCTCTCGTTCAGGCAGGGGGTACACAGATACGCAGTATTTT

j_gene: TRBJ2-5
v_gene: TRBV6-9
abundance: .
d_gene: .
CDR3aa: CADLEFQYF
CDR3nt: TGTGCCGATTTGGAGTTCCAGTACTTC

j_gene: TRBJ2-7
v_gene: TRBV5-1
abundance: .
d_gene: TRBD1
CDR3aa: CASSLTGAQSYEQYF
CDR3nt: TGCGCCAGCAGCCTTACAGGGGCGCAATCCTACGAGCAGTACTTC

j_gene: TRBJ1-4
v_gene: TRBV4-2
abundance: many
d_gene: .
CDR3aa: CASSQVDTRSEKLFF
CDR3nt: TGTGCCAGCAGTCAAGTGGATACCCGGAGTGAAAAACTGTTTTTT

j_gene: TRBJ2-7
v_gene: TRBV12-3/TRBV12-4
abundance: few
d_gene: .
CDR3aa: CASSLRRGPRSYEQYF
CDR3nt: TGTGCCAGCAGTTTACGACGGGGGCCACGCTCCTACGAGCAGTACTTC

j_gene: TRBJ2-6
v_gene: TRBV29-1
abundance: .
d_gene: TRBD1
CDR3aa: CSVEVQDRGFGANVLTF
CDR3nt: TGCAGCGTTGAAGTCCAGGACAGGGGATTTGGGGCCAACGTCCTGACTTTC

j_gene: TRBJ2-3
v_gene: TRBV28
abundance: .
d_gene: .
CDR3aa: CASSSRADTRFSFHTQYF
CDR3nt: TGTGCCAGCAGTTCCAGGGCGGACACTCGGTTTTCTTTCCATACGCAGTATTTT

j_gene: TRBJ2-7
v_gene: TRBV5-1
abundance: .
d_gene: .
CDR3aa: CASSMTQGLGYEQYF
CDR3nt: TGCGCCAGCAGCATGACTCAGGGGCTGGGTTACGAGCAGTACTTC

j_gene: TRBJ2-3
v_gene: TRBV7-8
abundance: few
d_gene: .
CDR3aa: CASSLVVGVTDTQYF
CDR3nt: TGTGCCAGCAGCTTAGTAGTGGGAGTGACAGATACGCAGTATTTT

j_gene: TRBJ2-7
v_gene: TRBV20-1
abundance: .
d_gene: TRBD2
CDR3aa: CSARVAGRVEEQYF
CDR3nt: TGCAGTGCTAGAGTGGCCGGGAGGGTAGAGGAGCAGTACTTC

j_gene: TRBJ2-1
v_gene: TRBV20-1
abundance: .
d_gene: TRBD2
CDR3aa: CSARFASGSHEQFF
CDR3nt: TGCAGTGCTAGATTCGCTAGCGGGAGCCATGAGCAGTTCTTC

j_gene: TRBJ1-2
v_gene: TRBV4-1
abundance: .
d_gene: TRBD1
CDR3aa: CASSHRDSHRGGYTF
CDR3nt: TGCGCCAGCAGCCACCGGGACAGCCACAGGGGGGGCTACACCTTC

j_gene: TRBJ2-3
v_gene: TRBV19
abundance: .
d_gene: .
CDR3aa: CASSTHLGSDTQYF
CDR3nt: TGTGCCAGTAGTACCCATCTGGGATCAGATACGCAGTATTTT

j_gene: TRBJ2-1
v_gene: TRBV5-1
abundance: .
d_gene: TRBD2
CDR3aa: CASSDGGDEQFF
CDR3nt: TGCGCCAGCAGCGATGGGGGGGATGAGCAGTTCTTC